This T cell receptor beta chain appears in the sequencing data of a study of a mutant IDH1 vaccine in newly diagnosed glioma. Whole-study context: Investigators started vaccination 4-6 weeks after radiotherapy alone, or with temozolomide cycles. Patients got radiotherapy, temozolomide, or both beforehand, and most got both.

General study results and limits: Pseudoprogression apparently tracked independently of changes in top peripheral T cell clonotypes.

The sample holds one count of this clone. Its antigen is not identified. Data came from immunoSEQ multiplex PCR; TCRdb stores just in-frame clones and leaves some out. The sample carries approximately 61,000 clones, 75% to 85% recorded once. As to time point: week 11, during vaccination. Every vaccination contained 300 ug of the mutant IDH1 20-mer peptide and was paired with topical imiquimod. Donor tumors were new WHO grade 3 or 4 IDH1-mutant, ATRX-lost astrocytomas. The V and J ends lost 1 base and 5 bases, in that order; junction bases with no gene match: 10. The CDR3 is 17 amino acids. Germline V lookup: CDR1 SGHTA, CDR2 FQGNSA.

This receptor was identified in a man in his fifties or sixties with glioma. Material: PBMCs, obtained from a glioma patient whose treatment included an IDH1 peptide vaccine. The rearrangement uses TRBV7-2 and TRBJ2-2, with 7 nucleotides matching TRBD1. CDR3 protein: CASSLGGGQSKTGELFF. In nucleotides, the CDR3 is TGTGCCAGCAGCTTAGGTGGGGGACAGAGCAAAACCGGGGAGCTGTTTTTT.